Shown below are 15 T cell receptor beta chains from a single sample sequenced in a study of blood T cell repertoires in COVID-19. Method: immunoSEQ multiplex PCR; TCRdb's copy keeps in-frame clones and lacks some. The repertoire holds 130,000 to 150,000 clones, with about 84% as singletons. Specimen: peripheral blood. Source of these receptors: a woman of 80 years or more in a cohort sampled during active or convalescent COVID-19.

In the case of this clone: Other DNA sequences in this sample translate to the same CDR3. For the CDR3, the DNA is TGTGCCAGCAGTTACGGGCAGGGCAACACTGAAGCTTTCTTT. Its protein is CASSYGQGNTEAFF. This chain uses TRBV6-6 with TRBJ1-1, with TRBD1 as a possible D gene (5 bases). Per the germline V gene, CDR1 is MNHNY and CDR2 is SVGAGI (reference sequence). Trimming pared 2 bases from V and 2 bases from J, leaving 9 bases between. This CDR3 spans 14 amino acids.

The sample holds a few counts of this clone. Other DNA sequences within the sample encode an identical CDR3. The chain combines TRBV12-3 or TRBV12-4 with TRBJ1-5; 7 bases are a match to TRBD1. Trimming took 5 bases from V and 4 from J; bases not matched to a gene: 2. CDR3 length: 13 residues. This chain's CDR3 is CASSRTGNQPQHF. The CDR3 DNA is TGTGCCAGCAGTCGGACAGGTAATCAGCCCCAGCATTTT.

This clone was seen a single time. The gene calls are TRBV6-5 and TRBJ1-2, with D uncertain. The CDR3 extends over 15 amino acids. The germline V and J ends were trimmed by 2 bases and 4 bases, with 14 bases remaining between them. The germline V gene has CDR1 MNHEY and CDR2 SVGAGI. The CDR3 spells CASSYGTDSGYGYTF. CDR3 sequence (DNA): TGTGCCAGCAGTTACGGCACCGACTCCGGCTATGGCTACACCTTC.

This clone was counted at least ten times. The V call is TRBV14, the J call TRBJ2-7, with D unresolved. The V end lost 0 bases, the J end lost 0 bases, and 6 bases lay between the germline ends. Germline CDR1 SGHDN, CDR2 FVKESK. The CDR3 has 14 amino acids. The CDR3 bases are TGTGCCAGCAGCCAAGAACAGTTCTCCTACGAGCAGTACTTC. Translation gives CASSQEQFSYEQYF.

This clone was observed a single time. This sequence joins TRBV11-3 and TRBJ2-1; 8 bases map to TRBD1. The germline gives CDR1 SGHNT, CDR2 YENEEA. This CDR3 has 16 residues. Trimming took 4 bases from V and 5 from J; bases not matched to a gene: 10. The CDR3 is CASSSSLGTGDNEQFF. CDR3 nucleotide sequence: TGTGCCAGCAGCTCAAGCCTTGGGACAGGTGACAATGAGCAGTTCTTC.

This rearrangement joins TRBV18 to TRBJ2-1; tentative D call: TRBD2 (7 bases). This CDR3 is 15 amino acids long. CDR1 and CDR2 (germline): KGHSH, LQKENI. The V and J ends lost 1 base and 10 bases respectively, with 17 bases between them. This chain's CDR3 is CASSPLKGGDEEQFF. Written as DNA, the CDR3 is TGTGCCAGCTCACCACTTAAGGGGGGGGACGAGGAGCAGTTCTTC.

The chain uses TRBV9 and TRBJ2-3, with D perhaps matching TRBD2 (6 bases). The CDR3 runs to 15 residues. The V end was cut by 1 base, the J end by 2 bases, with 11 bases between. CDR1 is SGDLS, CDR2 YYNGEE, per germline. The CDR3 sequence: CASSVSSVPTDTQYF. CDR3 bases: TGTGCCAGCAGCGTATCTAGCGTCCCCACAGATACGCAGTATTTT.

The chain couples TRBV19 to TRBJ1-1, with 8 bases identical to TRBD1. The CDR3 spans 11 residues. Germline lookup yields CDR1 LNHDA and CDR2 SQIVND (reference sequence). The V segment lost 9 bases and the J segment 5 bases; nucleotides outside the gene matches: 2. The CDR3, as DNA: TGTGCCAGCCAGGGGGCTACTGAAGCTTTCTTT. It specifies CASQGATEAFF.

The rearrangement links TRBV11-2 to TRBJ2-1, with D maybe TRBD1 (5 bases). Germline assignment: CDR1 SGHAT and CDR2 FQNNGV. The V end lost 5 bases, the J end lost 8 bases, and 19 bases lay between the germline ends. The CDR3 loop spans 15 amino acids. CDR3 nucleotides: TGTGCCAGCAGCCTAAGATGGCGGCAGGGCTATGAGCAGTTCTTC. This translates into CASSLRWRQGYEQFF.

The J gene is TRBJ1-3, the V gene TRBV5-1, with D unresolved. CDR1 and CDR2 from the germline V gene are SGHRS and YFSETQ. Trimming left V 3 bases short and J 9 bases short, with 13 bases between. This CDR3 comprises 13 residues. CDR3 amino acids: CASSSPELVTIYF. DNA for the CDR3: TGCGCCAGCAGCTCCCCGGAGCTTGTCACCATATATTTT.

The chain uses TRBV18 and TRBJ1-4; D perhaps matches TRBD1 (5 bases). The CDR3 contains 14 residues. Germline V gene data show CDR1 as KGHSH and CDR2 as LQKENI. Between the trimmed V and J ends, which lost 5 bases and 5 bases, there was a span of 12 bases. The CDR3 loop reads CASSLGGANEKLFF. The CDR3 coding sequence is TGTGCCAGCTCATTGGGAGGGGCAAATGAAAAACTGTTTTTT. Variable domain in full (rest from reference TRBV18 and TRBJ1-4): NAGVMQNPRHLVRRRGQEARLRCSPMKGHSHVYWYRQLPEEGLKFMVYLQKENIIDESGMPKERFSAEFPKEGPSILRIQQVVRGDSAAYFCASSLGGANEKLFFGSGTQLSVL.

This clone appeared a few times. At one end, the junction sequence differs from germline, possibly due to a read error. The CDR3 DNA reads as TGTGCCAGCAGTACGGGACAGGGAGGGAGCAATCAGCCCCAGCATTTT. As protein: CASSTGQGGSNQPQHF. This chain joins TRBV19 and TRBJ1-5; 9 bases align to TRBD1. CDR1 and CDR2 from the germline V gene are LNHDA and SQIVND (reference sequence). The CDR3 is made up of 16 amino acids.

The J gene is TRBJ1-6, the V gene TRBV5-1, with D possibly being TRBD1 (5 bases). Trimming took 0 bases from V and 10 from J, leaving 17 bases between them. Germline CDR1 and CDR2: SGHRS and YFSETQ. CDR3 length: 16 residues. In nucleotides, the CDR3 is TGCGCCAGCAGCTTGGGTAGTAGCAGGGCCAACTCACCCCTCCACTTT. This sequence encodes CASSLGSSRANSPLHF.

The chain joins TRBV6-5 to TRBJ2-7, with 10 bases lining up with TRBD2. Germline V gives CDR1 MNHEY, CDR2 SVGAGI. V lost 6 bases to trimming and J lost 0 bases; unmatched junction nucleotides: 5. This CDR3 region has 15 residues. The CDR3 sequence is CASRRTSGLSYEQYF. Here the CDR3 DNA reads TGTGCCAGCAGGAGGACTAGCGGCCTCTCCTACGAGCAGTACTTC.

This chain connects TRBV29-1 to TRBJ1-1; D unclear. This CDR3 contains 13 residues. V lost 5 bases to trimming and J lost 1 base, with 11 bases between them. Germline CDR1 reads SQVTM; CDR2 reads ANQGSEA. The DNA of the CDR3 is TGCAGCGTTCATGTGACTTCGAACACTGAAGCTTTCTTT. It codes for CSVHVTSNTEAFF.